This TCR delta chain was sequenced for a study of human gamma delta and Vdelta1 T cells. Overall study results and limits: Reportedly, Delta One T cells were polyclonal and broadly targeted acute myeloid leukemia.

TCRdb re-analyzed the PCR reads via CATT. Here the sample spans 13,000 or so delta-chain clones, almost 50% being singletons. The CDR3 totals 21 residues. Germline V gene sequence: CDR1 TSWWSYY, CDR2 QGS. Unmatched junction bases numbered 20, after V lost 2 bases and J lost 3 bases. Worth noting for this clone: Its antigen remains unidentified.

The V gene is TRDV1, the J gene TRDJ1, with 11 bases that match TRDD3. Sequenced input: Vdelta1 gamma-delta T cells from blood grown in culture (DOT cells). This TCR came from a human donor in good health. CDR3 loop: CALGEKALPGLNGGYADKLIF. In nucleotides, the CDR3 is TGTGCTCTTGGGGAAAAAGCACTCCCGGGCCTAAATGGGGGATACGCCGATAAACTCATCTTT.